Below are 21 T cell receptor beta chains sequenced from a single sample in a study of blood T cell repertoires in COVID-19. Method: immunoSEQ multiplex PCR; TCRdb's copy keeps in-frame clones and lacks some. Here the sample spans more than 110,000 clones, 85% to 90% being singletons. Input material: peripheral blood. These receptors all stem from a middle-aged woman with acute or convalescent COVID-19.

This clone was counted a single time. V and J are TRBV19 and TRBJ2-5; 7 positions match TRBD1. The germline V gene has CDR1 LNHDA and CDR2 SQIVND (reference sequence). J gave up 5 bases and V 5 bases, and 14 bases lay outside the gene matches. This CDR3 spans 16 amino acids. CDR3 region: CASSPSRGLDGETQYF. In nucleotides, the CDR3 is TGTGCCAGTAGTCCCAGCAGGGGGTTGGATGGGGAGACCCAGTACTTC.

The chain has TRBV5-1 and TRBJ1-2; 9 bases match TRBD1. Germline V gene sequence: CDR1 SGHRS, CDR2 YFSETQ. The V gene end was trimmed by 4 bases and the J gene end by 12 bases; junction bases not matched to a gene: 19. This CDR3 has 16 amino acids. In DNA, the CDR3 is TGCGCCAGCAGCCGACGGGACAGGGATGGGGATCATCAGGACACCTTC. This encodes CASSRRDRDGDHQDTF.

This chain uses TRBV29-1 with TRBJ1-2; maybe TRBD1 (5 bases). The CDR3 runs 14 residues. CDR1 is SQVTM and CDR2 is ANQGSEA in the germline V gene. Deletions cut 0 bases from V and 6 bases from J, with 14 bases between. Here the CDR3 DNA reads TGCAGCGTTGAAGATCCCGGACACGGACATGGCTACACCTTC. Amino acids: CSVEDPGHGHGYTF.

The CDR3 DNA reads as TGTGCCAGCAAACGAGGACTAGCGGGAGGTTACGAGCAGTACTTC. It yields the protein CASKRGLAGGYEQYF. The V gene is TRBV2, the J gene TRBJ2-7; 14 nucleotides agree with TRBD2. The CDR3 has 15 residues. V trimming: 7 bases; J trimming: 4 bases; junction bases outside the gene matches: 6. Germline CDR1 SNHLY, CDR2 FYNNEI.

The chain couples TRBV2 to TRBJ2-4; possible D gene TRBD1, 5 bases. V was clipped by 1 base and J by 0 bases, with 7 bases between them. CDR3 length equals 15 residues. Germline loops: CDR1 SNHLY, CDR2 FYNNEI. The CDR3 region has the DNA TGTGCCAGCAGTGAAGGGGGCGTAGCCAAAAACATTCAGTACTTC. Protein product: CASSEGGVAKNIQYF.

The V and J genes are TRBV15 and TRBJ1-5; unclear D gene. This CDR3 is built from 14 residues. Germline V gene data show CDR1 as LNHNV and CDR2 as YYDKDF (reference sequence). V was pared by 1 base and J by 7 bases, with 11 bases between. CDR3 sequence: CATSRGEGGQPQHF. The CDR3 nucleotides read TGTGCCACCAGCAGAGGGGAGGGTGGACAGCCCCAGCATTTT.

The table lists this clone with a few counts. The V call is TRBV7-2, the J call TRBJ2-2, with 7 bases fitting TRBD1. The V segment lost 5 bases and the J segment 2 bases; nucleotides outside the gene matches: 8. Germline CDR1 SGHTA, CDR2 FQGNSA. This CDR3 has 16 amino acids. The CDR3, as DNA: TGTGCCAGCAGCCCACGACAGGGCCTAAACACCGGGGAGCTGTTTTTT. Translating it yields CASSPRQGLNTGELFF.

This rearrangement joins TRBV5-8 to TRBJ2-3; D is uncertain. From germline, CDR1 is SGHTS and CDR2 YDEGEE. The germline V and J ends were trimmed by 7 bases and 0 bases, with 15 bases remaining between them. This CDR3 region has 15 residues. The CDR3 spells CASFNQDPSTDTQYF. As DNA, the CDR3 is TGTGCCAGCTTTAATCAGGATCCTAGCACAGATACGCAGTATTTT. The full variable domain, its missing parts supplied by reference TRBV5-8 and TRBJ2-3, is EAGVTQSPTHLIKTRGQQATLRCSPISGHTSVYWYQQALGLGLQFLLWYDEGEERNRGNFPPRFSGRQFPNYSSELNVNALELEDSALYLCASFNQDPSTDTQYFGPGTRLTVL.

This clone came up once. This sequence joins TRBV5-1 and TRBJ2-5; a possible D gene is TRBD2 (6 bases). Germline values: CDR1 SGHRS, CDR2 YFSETQ. The CDR3 loop spans 15 amino acids. V was clipped by 0 bases and J by 4 bases, with 13 bases between them. The CDR3 nucleotides are TGCGCCAGCAGCTTGGCCGCGGGGCCAGGAGAGACCCAGTACTTC. Amino acids: CASSLAAGPGETQYF.

The chain recombines TRBV7-2 with TRBJ1-3; TRBD1 matches at 8 bases. Trimming took 3 bases from V and 3 from J; bases not matched to a gene: 7. The germline CDR1 and CDR2 sequences are SGHTA and FQGNSA. This CDR3 is 16 amino acids long. The CDR3 nucleotides are TGTGCCAGCAGCTTGGGGGGGGGACAGGTTGGAAACACCATATATTTT. Its translation: CASSLGGGQVGNTIYF.

This chain links TRBV5-1 with TRBJ2-7; 7 nucleotides line up with TRBD1. V lost 4 bases to trimming and J lost 2 bases; unmatched junction nucleotides: 6. CDR1 and CDR2 (germline): SGHRS, YFSETQ. The CDR3 extends over 14 amino acids. The chain's CDR3 is CASSTGDPPYEQYF. DNA of the CDR3: TGCGCCAGCAGCACAGGGGACCCGCCCTACGAGCAGTACTTC. Looking up the rest from reference TRBV5-1 and TRBJ2-7 gives the full variable domain: KAGVTQTPRYLIKTRGQQVTLSCSPISGHRSVSWYQQTPGQGLQFLFEYFSETQRNKGNFPGRFSGRQFSNSRSEMNVSTLELGDSALYLCASSTGDPPYEQYFGPGTRLTVT.

The chain carries TRBV27 and TRBJ2-3; TRBD2 agrees at 8 bases. This CDR3 region has 14 residues. The V and J ends lost 3 bases and 4 bases, in that order; junction bases with no gene match: 3. Germline V gives CDR1 MNHEY, CDR2 SMNVEV (reference sequence). CDR3 in amino acids: CASSLGLGPDTQYF. In DNA form, the CDR3 reads TGTGCCAGCAGTTTGGGACTAGGGCCAGATACGCAGTATTTT.

V gene TRBV7-9 combines with J gene TRBJ2-3; perhaps TRBD1 as D (6 bases). The germline V gene has CDR1 SEHNR and CDR2 FQNEAQ (reference sequence). CDR3 length: 17 amino acids. V gave up 0 bases and J gave up 3 bases, with 16 bases separating them. As DNA, the CDR3 is TGTGCCAGCAGCTTAGCCAGGGGAACCAGGCCTACAGATACGCAGTATTTT. Translated, it gives CASSLARGTRPTDTQYF.

The J gene is TRBJ1-2, the V gene TRBV19; 7 nucleotides line up with TRBD1. The CDR3 has 14 residues. In germline, CDR1 is LNHDA, CDR2 SQIVND (reference sequence). Trimming removed 7 bases from V and 4 bases from J; junction bases left unmatched: 9. The CDR3 loop reads CASIEQGFGYGYTF. In nucleotides, the CDR3 is TGTGCCAGTATCGAACAGGGGTTCGGCTATGGCTACACCTTC. Full variable domain (missing parts from reference TRBV19 and TRBJ1-2): DGGITQSPKYLFRKEGQNVTLSCEQNLNHDAMYWYRQDPGQGLRLIYYSQIVNDFQKGDIAEGYSVSREKKESFPLTVTSAQKNPTAFYLCASIEQGFGYGYTFGSGTRLTVV.

V usage is TRBV12-5 and J usage is TRBJ2-1, with 7 bases lining up with TRBD2. V was clipped by 3 bases and J by 4 bases; unmatched bases: 15. The CDR3 is made up of 18 amino acids. Germline CDR1 LGHNT, CDR2 FRNRAP. The CDR3 DNA follows: TGTGCTAGTGGTTTCGGGGGGTTACCGGGACTATCTTACAATGAGCAGTTCTTC. Amino acid sequence: CASGFGGLPGLSYNEQFF.

The chain has TRBV4-1 and TRBJ2-1; 10 bases are a match to TRBD2. The CDR3 is 17 amino acids. In germline, CDR1 is MGHRA, CDR2 YSYEKL. J was trimmed by 6 bases and V by 3 bases; bases with no gene match: 11. The CDR3 bases are TGCGCCAGCAGCCAGCGTTCCCTAGCGGGGGTGCCCAATGAGCAGTTCTTC. Residues: CASSQRSLAGVPNEQFF.

The genes are TRBV7-9 and TRBJ2-1; D is unclear. Trimming shortened V by 5 bases and J by 10 bases, and 9 bases separated the two germline ends. The CDR3 has 11 amino acids. The V gene's germline CDR1 is SEHNR and CDR2 FQNEAQ (reference sequence). The CDR3 reads CASSPLGEQFF. The DNA of the CDR3 is TGTGCCAGCAGCCCTCTGGGCGAGCAGTTCTTC.

The CDR3, as DNA: TGTGCCAGCAGTTCCGGGACTAGCTATGAGCAGTTCTTC. Translating it yields CASSSGTSYEQFF. The V call is TRBV28, the J call TRBJ2-1; TRBD2 matches 9 bases. Losses at the gene ends were 4 bases for V and 8 bases for J; bases not matched to a gene: 3. This CDR3 contains 13 residues. CDR1 is MDHEN and CDR2 is SYDVKM in the germline V gene.

The chain uses TRBV7-3 and TRBJ1-2; possibly TRBD1 for D (5 bases). CDR3 length: 13 residues. The V end lost 5 bases, the J end lost 8 bases, and 15 bases lay between the germline ends. CDR1 is SGHTA and CDR2 is FQGTGA in the germline V gene. CDR3 sequence (DNA): TGTGCCAGCAGCCTAGCGGGGGATAGGGGCTACACCTTC. Translated: CASSLAGDRGYTF. The variable domain in full, with the rest retrieved from reference TRBV7-3 and TRBJ1-2, is GAGVSQTPSNKVTEKGKYVELRCDPISGHTALYWYRQSLGQGPEFLIYFQGTGAADDSGLPNDRFFAVRPEGSVSTLKIQRTERGDSAVYLCASSLAGDRGYTFGSGTRLTVV.

The CDR3 sequence: CASSLGTGSNQPQHF. In DNA form, the CDR3 reads TGTGCCAGCAGCTTGGGGACAGGGAGCAATCAGCCCCAGCATTTT. This chain uses TRBV5-8 with TRBJ1-5; 8 nucleotides agree with TRBD1. This CDR3 contains 15 residues. Germline V CDR1 and CDR2: SGHTS, YDEGEE. The trim removed 0 bases at V and 1 base at J, leaving 0 bases unmatched.

The V gene is TRBV24-1, the J gene TRBJ1-5; D call uncertain. The CDR3 is 13 residues long. Trimming cost V 9 bases and J 3 bases, with 11 bases left between them. The germline V gene encodes CDR1 KGHDR and CDR2 SFDVKD. The CDR3 spells CATPSQANQPQHF. CDR3 nucleotide sequence: TGTGCCACCCCTTCCCAGGCCAATCAGCCCCAGCATTTT.